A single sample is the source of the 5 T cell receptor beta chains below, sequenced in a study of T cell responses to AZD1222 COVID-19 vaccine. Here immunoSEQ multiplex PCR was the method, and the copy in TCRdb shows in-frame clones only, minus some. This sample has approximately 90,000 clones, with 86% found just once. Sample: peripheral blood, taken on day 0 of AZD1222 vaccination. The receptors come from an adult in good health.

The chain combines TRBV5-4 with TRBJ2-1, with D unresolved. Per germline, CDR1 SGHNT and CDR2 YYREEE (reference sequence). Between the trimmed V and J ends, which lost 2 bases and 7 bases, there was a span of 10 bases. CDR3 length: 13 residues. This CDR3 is CASSFSPENEQFF. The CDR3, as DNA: TGTGCCAGCAGCTTTTCACCTGAGAATGAGCAGTTCTTC.

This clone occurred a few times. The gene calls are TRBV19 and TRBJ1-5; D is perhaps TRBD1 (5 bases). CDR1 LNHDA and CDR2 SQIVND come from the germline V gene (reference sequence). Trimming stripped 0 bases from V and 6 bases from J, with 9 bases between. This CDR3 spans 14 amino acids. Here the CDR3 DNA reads TGTGCCAGTAGTATAGAAGGGGCGGGTCAGCCCCAGCATTTT. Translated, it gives CASSIEGAGQPQHF.

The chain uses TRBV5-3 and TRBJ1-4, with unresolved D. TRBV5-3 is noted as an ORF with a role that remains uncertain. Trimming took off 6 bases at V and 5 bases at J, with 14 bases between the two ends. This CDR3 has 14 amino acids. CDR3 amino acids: CARTPPAVNEKLFF. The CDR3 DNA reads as TGTGCCAGAACCCCCCCGGCAGTCAATGAAAAACTGTTTTTT.

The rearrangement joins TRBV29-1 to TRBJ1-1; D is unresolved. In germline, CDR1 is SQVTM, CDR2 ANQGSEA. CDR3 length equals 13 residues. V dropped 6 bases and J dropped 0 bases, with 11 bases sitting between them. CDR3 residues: CSVYSGLNTEAFF. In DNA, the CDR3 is TGCAGCGTATACTCTGGACTGAACACTGAAGCTTTCTTT.

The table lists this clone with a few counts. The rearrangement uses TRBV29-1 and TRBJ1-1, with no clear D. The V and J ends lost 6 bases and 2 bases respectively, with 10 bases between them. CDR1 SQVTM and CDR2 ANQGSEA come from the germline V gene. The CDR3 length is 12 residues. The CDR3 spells CSVSESNTEAFF. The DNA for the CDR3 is TGCAGCGTCTCGGAGAGCAACACTGAAGCTTTCTTT.